Following are 12 T cell receptor beta chains from one sample sequenced in a study of blood T cell repertoires in COVID-19. Libraries were prepared by immunoSEQ multiplex PCR; TCRdb keeps only in-frame clonotypes and omits some of them. Seen here are fewer than 25,000 clones, roughly nine tenths observed once, and the top ten hold roughly 7.4%. The specimen was peripheral blood. Every receptor here comes from a human donor in a cohort sampled during active COVID-19.

This rearrangement joins TRBV28 to TRBJ1-6; 8 nucleotides agree with TRBD1. With 4 bases clipped from V and 0 bases from J, the junction kept 11 bases outside the gene matches. The CDR3 consists of 19 residues. Germline lookup yields CDR1 MDHEN and CDR2 SYDVKM. Here the CDR3 reads CASSSPRGQGSSYNSPLHF. CDR3 bases: TGTGCCAGCAGTTCCCCCCGTGGACAGGGCAGCTCCTATAATTCACCCCTCCACTTT.

CDR3 sequence: CATSDPGTGLGVLQETQYF. The CDR3 DNA is TGTGCCACCAGTGACCCCGGGACAGGACTAGGGGTGCTCCAAGAGACCCAGTACTTC. The chain couples TRBV24-1 to TRBJ2-5; D perhaps matches TRBD1 (8 bases). Trimming took 4 bases from V and 1 from J, leaving 24 bases between them. This CDR3 contains 19 residues. Germline CDR1 and CDR2: KGHDR and SFDVKD.

This chain links TRBV5-8 with TRBJ1-2; D possibly corresponds to TRBD1 (6 bases). The V and J ends lost 5 bases and 8 bases respectively, with 16 bases between them. The CDR3 consists of 13 residues. Germline CDR1 SGHTS, CDR2 YDEGEE. DNA for the CDR3: TGTGCCAGCAGACCTTCGGGGGGCCGGGGCTACACCTTC. This translates into CASRPSGGRGYTF.

The chain carries TRBV6-5 and TRBJ2-1; a possible D gene is TRBD2 (6 bases). CDR3 length equals 15 residues. Germline values: CDR1 MNHEY, CDR2 SVGAGI. V shed 6 bases and J shed 8 bases, with 20 bases lying between them. The CDR3 bases are TGTGCCAGCAGACGGGATCACCCCGGAGGGGATGAGCAGTTCTTC. This sequence encodes CASRRDHPGGDEQFF.

The CDR3 protein is CATTLEDRLTYEQYF. The CDR3 coding sequence is TGTGCCACCACCCTAGAAGACAGGCTCACCTACGAGCAGTACTTC. This rearrangement joins TRBV24-1 to TRBJ2-7; a weak D match, TRBD1 (6 bases). Germline assignment: CDR1 KGHDR and CDR2 SFDVKD. This CDR3 comprises 15 residues. With 8 bases removed from V and 2 bases from J, the gap between germline ends came to 18 bases.

CDR3 sequence reads: CASSLPGQSDEQFF. CDR3 bases: TGCGCCAGCAGCTTACCGGGACAGTCAGATGAGCAGTTCTTC. This chain joins TRBV5-1 and TRBJ2-1; 7 nucleotides align to TRBD1. V lost 2 bases, J lost 8 bases, and 7 bases stayed unmatched. The CDR3 sequence is 14 residues long. CDR1 is SGHRS, CDR2 YFSETQ, per germline.

The rearrangement links TRBV5-1 to TRBJ1-3; D is possibly TRBD1 (6 bases). The CDR3 is 14 amino acids. V lost 4 bases, J lost 0 bases, and 8 bases lay in between. Germline V CDR1 and CDR2: SGHRS, YFSETQ. CDR3: CASSPDSSGNTIYF. The DNA of the CDR3 is TGCGCCAGCAGCCCGGACAGCTCTGGAAACACCATATATTTT.

This clone has a handful of counts. The rearrangement links TRBV7-6 to TRBJ2-5; D call uncertain. This CDR3 spans 12 amino acids. Looked up from germline, CDR1 is SGHVS and CDR2 is FNYEAQ. V lost 0 bases to trimming and J lost 5 bases, with 4 bases between them. CDR3 in amino acids: CASSLARETQYF. The CDR3, as DNA: TGTGCCAGCAGCTTAGCGCGGGAGACCCAGTACTTC.

This clone was counted a single time. The chain couples TRBV5-1 to TRBJ2-5, with 8 positions matching TRBD1. Germline values: CDR1 SGHRS, CDR2 YFSETQ. The CDR3 spans 14 residues. The J segment lost 1 base and the V segment lost 3 bases, leaving 2 bases of the junction unmatched. The CDR3 DNA reads as TGCGCCAGCAGCTGGACAGGGATCCAAGAGACCCAGTACTTC. It is translated as CASSWTGIQETQYF.

The CDR3 sequence is CASRHRANSPLHF. The CDR3 DNA reads TGTGCCAGCAGGCACAGGGCAAATTCACCCCTCCACTTT. This sequence joins TRBV11-3 and TRBJ1-6; perhaps TRBD1 as D (6 bases). The CDR3 loop spans 13 amino acids. Trimming took 6 bases from V and 7 from J, leaving 10 bases between them. In germline, CDR1 is SGHNT, CDR2 YENEEA. Full variable domain (rest looked up from reference TRBV11-3 and TRBJ1-6): EAGVVQSPRYKIIEKKQPVAFWCNPISGHNTLYWYLQNLGQGPELLIRYENEEAVDDSQLPKDRFSAERLKGVDSTLKIQPAELGDSAVYLCASRHRANSPLHFGNGTRLTVT.

The chain employs TRBV28 and TRBJ1-4; 9 positions match TRBD1. Germline trimming cut 5 bases from V and 5 bases from J; bases unmatched to any gene: 6. Germline V lookup: CDR1 MDHEN, CDR2 SYDVKM. The CDR3 has 15 residues. The CDR3: CASSQAGTGNEKLFF. The CDR3 region has the DNA TGTGCCAGCAGTCAAGCCGGGACAGGGAATGAAAAACTGTTTTTT. Looking up the rest from reference TRBV28 and TRBJ1-4 gives the full variable domain: DVKVTQSSRYLVKRTGEKVFLECVQDMDHENMFWYRQDPGLGLRLIYFSYDVKMKEKGDIPEGYSVSREKKERFSLILESASTNQTSMYLCASSQAGTGNEKLFFGSGTQLSVL.

The chain has TRBV10-3 and TRBJ1-1; D remains ambiguous. Trimming took 2 bases from V and 0 from J, leaving 7 bases between them. Germline lookup yields CDR1 ENHRY and CDR2 SYGVKD. The CDR3 runs to 14 residues. CDR3 nucleotide sequence: TGTGCCATCAGTGAGGTCAGATTGAACACTGAAGCTTTCTTT. Translated, it gives CAISEVRLNTEAFF.